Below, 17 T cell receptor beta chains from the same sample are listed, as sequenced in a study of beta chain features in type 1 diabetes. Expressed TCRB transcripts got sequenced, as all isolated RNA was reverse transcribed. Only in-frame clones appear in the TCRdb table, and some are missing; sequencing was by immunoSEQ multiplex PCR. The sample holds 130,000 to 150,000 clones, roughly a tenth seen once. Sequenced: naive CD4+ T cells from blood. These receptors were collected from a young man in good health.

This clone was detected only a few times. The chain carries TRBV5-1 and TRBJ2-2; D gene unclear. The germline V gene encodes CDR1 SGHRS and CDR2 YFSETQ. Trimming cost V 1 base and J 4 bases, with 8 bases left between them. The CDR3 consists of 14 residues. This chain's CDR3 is CASSLSSFTGELFF. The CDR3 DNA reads TGCGCCAGCAGCTTGTCGTCCTTCACCGGGGAGCTGTTTTTT.

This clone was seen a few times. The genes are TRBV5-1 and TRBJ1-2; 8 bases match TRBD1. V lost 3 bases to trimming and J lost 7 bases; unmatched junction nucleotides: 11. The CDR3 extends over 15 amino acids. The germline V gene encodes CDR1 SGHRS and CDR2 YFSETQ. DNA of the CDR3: TGCGCCAGCAGCTCAGACCGACAGGGGATTTCTGGCTACACCTTC. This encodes CASSSDRQGISGYTF. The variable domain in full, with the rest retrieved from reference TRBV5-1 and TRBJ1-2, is KAGVTQTPRYLIKTRGQQVTLSCSPISGHRSVSWYQQTPGQGLQFLFEYFSETQRNKGNFPGRFSGRQFSNSRSEMNVSTLELGDSALYLCASSSDRQGISGYTFGSGTRLTVV.

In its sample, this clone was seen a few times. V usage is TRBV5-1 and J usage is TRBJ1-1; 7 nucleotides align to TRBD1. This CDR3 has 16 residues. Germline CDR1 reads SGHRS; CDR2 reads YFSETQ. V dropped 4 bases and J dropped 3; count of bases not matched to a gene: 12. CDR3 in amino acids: CASSPTPTGYDTEAFF. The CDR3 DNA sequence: TGCGCCAGCAGCCCTACTCCGACAGGGTATGACACTGAAGCTTTCTTT. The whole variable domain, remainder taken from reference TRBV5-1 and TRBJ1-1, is KAGVTQTPRYLIKTRGQQVTLSCSPISGHRSVSWYQQTPGQGLQFLFEYFSETQRNKGNFPGRFSGRQFSNSRSEMNVSTLELGDSALYLCASSPTPTGYDTEAFFGQGTRLTVV.

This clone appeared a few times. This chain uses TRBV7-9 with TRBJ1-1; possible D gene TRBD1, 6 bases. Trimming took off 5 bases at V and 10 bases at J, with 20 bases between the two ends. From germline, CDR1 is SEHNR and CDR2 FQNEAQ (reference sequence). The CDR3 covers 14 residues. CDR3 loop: CASSLEHQGRGAFF. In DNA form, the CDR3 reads TGTGCCAGCAGCCTAGAGCATCAGGGGCGTGGAGCTTTCTTT.

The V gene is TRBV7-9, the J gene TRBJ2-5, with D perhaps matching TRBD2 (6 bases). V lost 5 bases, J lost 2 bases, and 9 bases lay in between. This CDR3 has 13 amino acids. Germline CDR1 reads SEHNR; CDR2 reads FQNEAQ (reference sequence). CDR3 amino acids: CASSPGSQETQYF. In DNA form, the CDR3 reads TGTGCCAGCAGCCCCGGGAGTCAAGAGACCCAGTACTTC.

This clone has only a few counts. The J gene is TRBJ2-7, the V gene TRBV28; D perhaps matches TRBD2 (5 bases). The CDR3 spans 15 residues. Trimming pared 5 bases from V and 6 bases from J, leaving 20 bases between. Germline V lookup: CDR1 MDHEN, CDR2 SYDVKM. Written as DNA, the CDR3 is TGTGCCAGCAGTGTACCGGGATCAAGGGTCTTCGAGCAGTACTTC. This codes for CASSVPGSRVFEQYF.

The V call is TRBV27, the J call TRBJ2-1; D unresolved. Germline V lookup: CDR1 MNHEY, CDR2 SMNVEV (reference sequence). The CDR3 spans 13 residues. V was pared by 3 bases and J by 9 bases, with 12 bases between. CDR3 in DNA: TGTGCCAGCAGTTTCGCTAGGTATGGTGAGCAGTTCTTC. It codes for CASSFARYGEQFF.

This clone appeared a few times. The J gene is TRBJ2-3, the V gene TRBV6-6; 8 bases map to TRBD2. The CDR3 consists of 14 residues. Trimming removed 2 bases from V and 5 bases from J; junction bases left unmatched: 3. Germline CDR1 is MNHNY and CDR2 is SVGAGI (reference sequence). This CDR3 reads CASSYPLAGDTQYF. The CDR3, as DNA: TGTGCCAGCAGTTACCCGCTAGCGGGAGATACGCAGTATTTT.

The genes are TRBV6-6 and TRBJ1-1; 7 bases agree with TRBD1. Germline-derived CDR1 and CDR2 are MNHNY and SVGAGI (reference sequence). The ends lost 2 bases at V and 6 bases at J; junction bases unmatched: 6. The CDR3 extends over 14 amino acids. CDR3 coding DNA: TGTGCCAGCAGTTACCGGGGGACAGATGCTGAAGCTTTCTTT. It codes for CASSYRGTDAEAFF.

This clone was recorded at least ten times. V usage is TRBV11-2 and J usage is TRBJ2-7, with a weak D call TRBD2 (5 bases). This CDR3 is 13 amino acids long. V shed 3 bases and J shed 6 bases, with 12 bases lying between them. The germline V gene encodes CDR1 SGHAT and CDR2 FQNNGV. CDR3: CASSLDLAVEQYF. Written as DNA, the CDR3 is TGTGCCAGCAGCTTGGATCTAGCCGTCGAGCAGTACTTC. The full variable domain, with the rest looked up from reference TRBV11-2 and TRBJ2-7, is EAGVAQSPRYKIIEKRQSVAFWCNPISGHATLYWYQQILGQGPKLLIQFQNNGVVDDSQLPKDRFSAERLKGVDSTLKIQPAKLEDSAVYLCASSLDLAVEQYFGPGTRLTVT.

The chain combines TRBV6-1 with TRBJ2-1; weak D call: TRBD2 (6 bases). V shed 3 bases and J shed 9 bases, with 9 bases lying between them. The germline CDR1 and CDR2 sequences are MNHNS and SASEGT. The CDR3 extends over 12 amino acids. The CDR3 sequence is CASSETSSEQFF. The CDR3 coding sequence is TGTGCCAGCAGTGAGACTAGTAGTGAGCAGTTCTTC.

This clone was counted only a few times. CDR3 loop: CASSSDRLNTGELFF. The CDR3 DNA reads as TGTGCCAGCAGTTCGGACAGGTTGAACACCGGGGAGCTGTTTTTT. The chain joins TRBV2 to TRBJ2-2; 7 nucleotides line up with TRBD1. The V segment lost 5 bases and the J segment 1 base; nucleotides outside the gene matches: 4. Germline values: CDR1 SNHLY, CDR2 FYNNEI. The CDR3 runs to 15 residues.

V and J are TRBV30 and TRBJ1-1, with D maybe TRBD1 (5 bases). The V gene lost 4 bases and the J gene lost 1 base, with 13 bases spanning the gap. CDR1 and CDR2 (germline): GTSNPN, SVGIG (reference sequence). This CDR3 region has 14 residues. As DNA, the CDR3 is TGTGCCTGGACGCAGGGAGGTTGGAACACTGAAGCTTTCTTT. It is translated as CAWTQGGWNTEAFF.

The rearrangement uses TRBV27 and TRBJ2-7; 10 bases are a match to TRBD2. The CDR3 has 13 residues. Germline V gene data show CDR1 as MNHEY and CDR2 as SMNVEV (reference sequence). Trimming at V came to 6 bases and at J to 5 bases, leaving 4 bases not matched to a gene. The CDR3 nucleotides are TGTGCCAGCAGGCCTAGCGGGGGCGACGAGCAGTACTTC. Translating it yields CASRPSGGDEQYF.

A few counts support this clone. CDR3 protein: CASTPKGNRGQSDTQYF. The CDR3 DNA follows: TGTGCCAGCACCCCAAAAGGCAACAGGGGGCAATCAGATACGCAGTATTTT. The genes are TRBV7-2 and TRBJ2-3, with 9 bases that match TRBD1. There are 17 residues in the CDR3. Germline V lookup: CDR1 SGHTA, CDR2 FQGNSA. The V segment lost 7 bases and the J segment 4 bases; nucleotides outside the gene matches: 15.

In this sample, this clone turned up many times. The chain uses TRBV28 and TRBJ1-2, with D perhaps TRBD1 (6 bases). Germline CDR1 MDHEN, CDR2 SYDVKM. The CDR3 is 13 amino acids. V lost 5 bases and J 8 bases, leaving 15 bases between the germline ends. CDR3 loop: CASSTTGRWGYTF. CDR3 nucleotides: TGTGCCAGCAGTACTACAGGGCGTTGGGGCTACACCTTC.

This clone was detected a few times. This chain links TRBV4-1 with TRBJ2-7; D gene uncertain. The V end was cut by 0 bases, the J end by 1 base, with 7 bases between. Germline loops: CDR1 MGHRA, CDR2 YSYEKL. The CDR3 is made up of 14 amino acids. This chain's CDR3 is CASSQEAVSYEQYF. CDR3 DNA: TGCGCCAGCAGCCAAGAGGCGGTATCCTACGAGCAGTACTTC.